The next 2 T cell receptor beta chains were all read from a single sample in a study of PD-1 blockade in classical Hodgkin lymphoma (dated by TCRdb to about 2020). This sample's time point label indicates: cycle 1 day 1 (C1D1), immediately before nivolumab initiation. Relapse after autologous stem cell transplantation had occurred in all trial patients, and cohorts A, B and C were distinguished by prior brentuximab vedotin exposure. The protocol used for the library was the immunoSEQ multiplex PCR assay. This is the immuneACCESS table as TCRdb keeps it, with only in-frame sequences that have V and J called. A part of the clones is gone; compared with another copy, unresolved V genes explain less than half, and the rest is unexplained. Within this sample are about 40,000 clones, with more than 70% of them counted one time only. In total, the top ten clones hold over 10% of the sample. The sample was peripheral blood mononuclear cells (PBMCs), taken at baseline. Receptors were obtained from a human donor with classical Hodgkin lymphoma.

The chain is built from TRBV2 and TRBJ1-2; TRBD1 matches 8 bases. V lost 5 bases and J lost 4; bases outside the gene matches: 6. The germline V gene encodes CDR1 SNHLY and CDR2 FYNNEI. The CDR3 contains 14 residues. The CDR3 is CASSPGQGLYGYTF. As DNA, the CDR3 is TGTGCCAGCAGTCCCGGACAGGGCCTCTATGGCTACACCTTC.

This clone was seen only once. The CDR3 DNA follows: TGTGCCAGCAGCTTGGACAGGGGAGACTCACCCCTCCACTTT. This encodes CASSLDRGDSPLHF. V gene TRBV5-4 combines with J gene TRBJ1-6; 7 bases agree with TRBD1. Germline V gives CDR1 SGHNT, CDR2 YYREEE (reference sequence). V lost 0 bases to trimming and J lost 10 bases; unmatched junction nucleotides: 4. This CDR3 is 14 amino acids long.